The clone carrying this T cell receptor beta chain was counted many times. Its antigen is currently unknown. Germline V gives CDR1 MDHEN, CDR2 SYDVKM. V lost 6 bases, J lost 6 bases, and 17 bases lay in between. This CDR3 region has 14 residues. These data come from a study of metastatic and nonmetastatic thyroid tumors. At the level of the study: Repertoires of blood and of tissue (tumor or nodule) from malignant and benign thyroid patients were compared. Study results and caveats: Reported TCR beta diversity, measured in blood and tumor, was significantly higher for malignant thyroid tumors than for benign nodules.

No patient received treatment before thyroid surgery. Original methodology: Clinicopathological groups of papillary thyroid cancer showed CDR3 differences that were used to build a distant-metastasis classifier. Via MiXCR, TCRdb re-called the PCR reads. Clone size and V and J calls follow TCRdb, not the original study. This table has roughly 25,000 clones, about 26% appearing once. The chain has TRBV28 and TRBJ2-5; D perhaps matches TRBD1 (8 bases). The sequencing sample was made of blood. The source is a male donor with papillary thyroid cancer or a benign thyroid nodule (not recorded which). Some clones in this sample may be carry-over from other donors' samples. The CDR3 sequence: CASSSGGTGKTQYF. CDR3 coding DNA: TGTGCCAGCAGCTCCGGGGGGACAGGAAAGACCCAGTACTTC.